Listed here is a single TCR beta chain. The CDR3 end falls 3 residues outside the read, so it is completed with the germline J gene. Sequencing used immunoSEQ multiplex PCR; TCRdb keeps in-frame clones, though not all of them. The table for this sample gives about 39,000 clones. The sample originates from a study of T cells in women clearing cervical HPV infection. The CDR3 totals 17 residues. Germline values: CDR1 SGHDN, CDR2 FVKESK. V was clipped by 1 base and J by 3 bases, with 15 bases between them. The V and J genes are TRBV14 and TRBJ2-2; D is undetermined. The clonotype was recovered from a woman between 18 and 75 years old with a cervical HPV16 infection that either progressed to CIN3+ or cleared (not recorded which). Sequenced: blood buffy coat. The CDR3 is CASSQVAQPRYTGELFF. The covered CDR3 bases are TGTGCCAGCAGCCAAGTAGCTCAGCCCCGCTACACCGGGGAG. The entire variable domain, with the rest obtained from reference TRBV14 and TRBJ2-2, is as follows: EAGVTQFPSHSVIEKGQTVTLRCDPISGHDNLYWYRRVMGKEIKFLLHFVKESKQDESGMPNNRFLAERTGGTYSTLKVQPAELEDSGVYFCASSQVAQPRYTGELFFGEGSRLTVL.